A selection of T cell receptor beta chains follows, all from one sample in a study of cytomegalovirus exposure and HLA in healthy donors. Libraries were prepared by immunoSEQ multiplex PCR; TCRdb keeps only in-frame clonotypes and omits some of them. The sample comprises some 190,000 clones, over 80% of which are singletons, and around 1.3% rests with the top ten. The sample was PBMCs. Receptor source: a boy aged 2 to 9 in good health and CMV-seronegative. Each CDR3 is given with its conserved first and last residue. A D gene is named only where the DNA matches it firmly. Size is stated for part of the rows, as once, few or many counts, or as a class when the clone is expanded.

j_call	clone_size	d_call	v_call	cdr3_nt	cdr3_aa
TRBJ1-2	-	-	TRBV6-5	TGTGCCAGCAGTGGGGGGGGCCCATATGGCTACACCTTC	CASSGGGPYGYTF
TRBJ2-1	-	-	TRBV6-5	TGTGCCAGCAGCCTAGAGGGGGGGGCTAACAATGAGCAGTTCTTC	CASSLEGGANNEQFF
TRBJ2-1	-	TRBD2	TRBV2	TGTGCCAGCAGTCCTGCTAGCGGGAAGATAGGGAATGAGCAGTTCTTC	CASSPASGKIGNEQFF
TRBJ2-1	-	-	TRBV10-3	TGTGCCTCTCAAGGGCGATCGACCGGGGGGCCTTACAATGAGCAGTTCTTC	CASQGRSTGGPYNEQFF
TRBJ2-7	-	TRBD1	TRBV28	TGTGCCAGCAGTTCCTCAGGACAGGGGGACTACGAGCAGTACTTC	CASSSSGQGDYEQYF
TRBJ1-2	-	-	TRBV6-5	TGTGCCAGCAGTTACGGGGCCGGCCGTAACTATGGCTACACCTTC	CASSYGAGRNYGYTF
TRBJ2-2	-	TRBD2	TRBV27	TGTGCCACCTCCAGTAGCGGGAGGAGCGCCGGGGAGCTGTTTTTT	CATSSSGRSAGELFF
TRBJ2-2	-	TRBD2	TRBV6-5	TGTGCCAGCAGTTACTGGACTAGTATGAGCCCCGGGGAGCTGTTTTTT	CASSYWTSMSPGELFF
TRBJ1-2	-	-	TRBV5-1	TGCGCCAGCAGCTTGGGCCCCGAGGTCGGCTACACCTTC	CASSLGPEVGYTF
TRBJ2-1	few	TRBD2	TRBV29-1	TGCAGCGCCGACGCGGGAGTCTCCTACAATGAGCAGTTCTTC	CSADAGVSYNEQFF
TRBJ1-1	-	TRBD1	TRBV6-1	TGTGCCAGCAGGTGGGGACAGGGGGGGACTGAAGCTTTCTTT	CASRWGQGGTEAFF
TRBJ2-3	-	-	TRBV7-2	TGTGCCAGCAGCCTTCGGACTACCACAGATACGCAGTATTTT	CASSLRTTTDTQYF
TRBJ2-1	-	TRBD2	TRBV27	TGTGCCAGCAGTTTATGGGCTAGCGGGGCCTCCAATGAGCAGTTCTTC	CASSLWASGASNEQFF
TRBJ1-4	-	-	TRBV4-3	TGCGCCAGCAGCCAAGGAGGGGAGGGGAGCGAAAAACTGTTTTTT	CASSQGGEGSEKLFF
TRBJ2-1	-	TRBD1	TRBV19	TGTGCCAGTAGTACCCTATTAGGACAGGGGTTCAATGAGCAGTTCTTC	CASSTLLGQGFNEQFF
TRBJ2-2	few	TRBD1	TRBV7-9	TGTGCCAGCAGCTTCCCGGGACAGGGGAAGACCGGGGAGCTGTTTTTT	CASSFPGQGKTGELFF
TRBJ2-3	-	-	TRBV5-1	TGCGCCAGCAGCTTGGAGCTCAGGGAAGATACGCAGTATTTT	CASSLELREDTQYF
TRBJ2-1	-	TRBD1	TRBV7-9	TGTGCCAGCAGGGGGAACAGGGGGCGAGCCAGTAATGAGCAGTTCTTC	CASRGNRGRASNEQFF
TRBJ1-1	-	-	TRBV13	TGTGCCAGCAGCCCCAGGGGAAGCACTGAAGCTTTCTTT	CASSPRGSTEAFF
TRBJ2-3	-	TRBD2	TRBV7-2	TGTGCCAGCAGCTTAGTCGGGACTAGCGGTGATACGCAGTATTTT	CASSLVGTSGDTQYF
TRBJ1-5	-	TRBD1	TRBV19	TGTGCCAGTAGTATTTTGGACAGGGGTAATCAGCCCCAGCATTTT	CASSILDRGNQPQHF
TRBJ2-7	-	-	TRBV18	TGTGCCAGCTCACCCTTAGCAGGGAATGAGCAGTACTTC	CASSPLAGNEQYF
TRBJ1-4	-	TRBD1	TRBV6-5	TGTGCCAGCAAACCGTCCCCCGGGACAGGGGGAAAACTGTTTTTT	CASKPSPGTGGKLFF
TRBJ2-1	-	TRBD2	TRBV15	TGTGCCACCAGCAGAGAAACGGGACTAGCGAATGAGCAGTTCTTC	CATSRETGLANEQFF
TRBJ2-4	-	TRBD1	TRBV19	TGTGCCAGTAGTATAGAACAGGGGGCACGGATTCAGTACTTC	CASSIEQGARIQYF
TRBJ2-1	-	TRBD2	TRBV15	TGTGCCACCAGTCCTCAGCGGGGCCTATACAATGAGCAGTTCTTC	CATSPQRGLYNEQFF
TRBJ2-4	-	-	TRBV2	TGTGCCAGCCGAGCTTCCTACTTATGGAACATTCAGTACTTC	CASRASYLWNIQYF
TRBJ1-1	-	TRBD1	TRBV18	TGTGCCAGCTCACAGGATACAGGGGTTGGGTACACTGAAGCTTTCTTT	CASSQDTGVGYTEAFF
TRBJ2-5	-	TRBD1	TRBV6-1	TGTGCCAGCAGTACTGGGGGGACAGGGCAAGAGACCCAGTACTTC	CASSTGGTGQETQYF
TRBJ1-6	-	-	TRBV7-6	TGTGCCAGCAGCTTATCTTCAGGGTTTTCGTCACCCCTCCACTTT	CASSLSSGFSSPLHF
TRBJ2-3	few	-	TRBV2	TGTGCCAGCAGTGAAGCGGAAACACTGGGGGGACGTACGCAGTATTTT	CASSEAETLGGRTQYF
TRBJ2-7	-	TRBD1	TRBV4-3	TGCGCCAGCAGCGGGGGACAGGGGGCTTCCTACGAGCAGTACTTC	CASSGGQGASYEQYF
TRBJ1-1	-	-	TRBV19	TGTGCCAGTAGTCCGCGACAGGCCCCGAGGGGGACTGAAGCTTTCTTT	CASSPRQAPRGTEAFF
TRBJ1-1	-	-	TRBV27	TGTGCCAGCAGTTTTCCAGGGAACACTGAAGCTTTCTTT	CASSFPGNTEAFF
TRBJ2-5	-	TRBD2	TRBV5-1	TGCGCCAGCAGCTTGGCTAGCGGGATAGAGACCCAGTACTTC	CASSLASGIETQYF
TRBJ2-3	-	-	TRBV5-4	TGTGCCAGCAGCTTGCGGACTTACACAGATACGCAGTATTTT	CASSLRTYTDTQYF
TRBJ1-2	-	-	TRBV7-2	TGTGCCAGCAGATTAGGCAGAAACTATGGCTACACCTTC	CASRLGRNYGYTF
TRBJ1-1	-	-	TRBV4-3	TGCGCCAGCAGCCAAGATCTACTGGACACTGAAGCTTTCTTT	CASSQDLLDTEAFF
TRBJ2-7	-	TRBD2	TRBV6-1	TGTGCCAGCAGTGAAGTGCTAGCGGGAGCTTCCTACGAGCAGTACTTC	CASSEVLAGASYEQYF
TRBJ2-3	few	TRBD2	TRBV5-1	TGCGCCAGCAGCCCCCCCGGGGGGGCCGGAAGGGATACGCAGTATTTT	CASSPPGGAGRDTQYF
TRBJ1-2	-	-	TRBV7-9	TGTGCCAGCACCAGCGGAGAGAACTATGGCTACACCTTC	CASTSGENYGYTF
TRBJ1-2	-	-	TRBV5-4	TGTGCCAGCAGCCCGACAGTTAGCTATGGCTACACCTTC	CASSPTVSYGYTF
TRBJ1-5	-	-	TRBV15	TGTGCCACCAGCAACAGGGAAGAGGGTCAGCCCCAGCATTTT	CATSNREEGQPQHF
TRBJ2-3	-	TRBD2	TRBV19	TGTGCCAGTAGGACAAACCCCATCATAGCGGGAGGAGGGGATACGCAGTATTTT	CASRTNPIIAGGGDTQYF
TRBJ1-4	-	-	TRBV2	TGTGCCAGCAGATCTACAGCATTTGAAAAACTGTTTTTT	CASRSTAFEKLFF
TRBJ1-1	-	TRBD1	TRBV6-4	TGTGCCAGCAGTGACCCGGACCCCACAAACGACAGGGGGGGTGAAGCTTTCTTT	CASSDPDPTNDRGGEAFF